This T cell receptor (beta chain) was recovered during a study of T cell changes during pregnancy in multiple sclerosis. This table comes from immunoSEQ multiplex PCR, and its TCRdb copy is limited to in-frame clones, with some not included. The table has about 68,000 clones, roughly 92% seen once. Specimen: peripheral blood, collected after pregnancy. The receptor was isolated from a female donor in good health, enrolled as a control in a pregnancy study.

In nucleotides, the CDR3 is TGTGCCAGCAGTTCTCGCCTTGGGGGCCCGCCAGATACGCAGTATTTT. This translates into CASSSRLGGPPDTQYF. This chain uses TRBV27 with TRBJ2-3; weak D call: TRBD1 (6 bases). This CDR3 is built from 16 residues. Germline values: CDR1 MNHEY, CDR2 SMNVEV (reference sequence). The V and J ends lost 4 bases and 4 bases respectively, with 18 bases between them.